The 26 T cell receptor beta chains below all came from one sample that was sequenced in a study of T-cell reconstitution after alpha-beta-depleted transplantation in children. Preparation of the TCRbeta library was carried out with unique molecular identifiers. Each CDR3 protein is one row after TCRdb ran MiXCR on the PCR reads. The table records about 600,000 distinct CDR3 sequences, over 9.5% of them present only once. This specimen was PBMCs from the stem cell graft donor, taken from the stem cell graft. Receptors were obtained from a human donor who donated a stem cell graft to a child with acute myeloid leukemia.

This chain connects TRBV29-1 to TRBJ1-4; D perhaps matches TRBD1 (6 bases). Germline values: CDR1 SQVTM, CDR2 ANQGSEA. The CDR3 contains 15 residues. V dropped 4 bases and J dropped 2 bases, with 14 bases sitting between them. The CDR3 sequence: CSVGTPQGTNEKLFF. The DNA for the CDR3 is TGCAGCGTTGGGACACCCCAGGGGACTAATGAAAAACTGTTTTTT.

This clonotype showed up many times. The CDR3 DNA follows: TGTGCCAGCAGGGGGGGGGCTACCGGGGAGCTGTTTTTT. This codes for CASRGGATGELFF. The rearrangement links TRBV9 to TRBJ2-2; perhaps TRBD2 as D (7 bases). The CDR3 is 13 amino acids. CDR1 and CDR2 from the germline V gene are SGDLS and YYNGEE. Trimming took off 5 bases at V and 5 bases at J, with 10 bases between the two ends.

This clonotype showed up just a few times. The rearrangement uses TRBV6-2 or TRBV6-3 and TRBJ2-7, with unresolved D. This CDR3 contains 10 residues. With 4 bases removed from V and 6 bases from J, the gap between germline ends came to 4 bases. Germline V gene data show CDR1 as MNHEY and CDR2 as SVGEGT. CDR3 residues: CASSWAEQYF. CDR3 DNA: TGTGCCAGCAGTTGGGCCGAGCAGTACTTC.

This clonotype came up many times. V and J are TRBV20-1 and TRBJ2-3, with a possible D match to TRBD2 (7 bases). The length of the CDR3 is 15 residues. With 0 bases removed from V and 3 bases from J, the gap between germline ends came to 13 bases. Germline V gives CDR1 DFQATT, CDR2 SNEGSKA (reference sequence). The CDR3 DNA sequence: TGCAGTGCTAGAGATCGGGGGGCGGGGACAGATACGCAGTATTTT. This gives the protein CSARDRGAGTDTQYF.

This clonotype has a count of ten or more. This chain joins TRBV7-6 and TRBJ2-3, with TRBD2 identical over 10 bases. Trimming removed 6 bases from V and 2 bases from J; junction bases left unmatched: 11. The CDR3 has 17 amino acids. Germline CDR1 reads SGHVS; CDR2 reads FNYEAQ. The CDR3 region has the DNA TGTGCCAGCAGTCCCCGGCTAGCGGGAGAGATCACAGATACGCAGTATTTT. Protein: CASSPRLAGEITDTQYF.

This clonotype was observed a handful of times. The rearrangement uses TRBV7-2 and TRBJ2-5; D remains unclear. The CDR3 length is 14 residues. The V gene's germline CDR1 is SGHTA and CDR2 FQGNSA. The V and J ends lost 2 bases and 2 bases respectively, with 9 bases between them. As DNA, the CDR3 is TGTGCCAGCAGCTTAAGGGCCAAACAAGAGACCCAGTACTTC. Its protein product is CASSLRAKQETQYF.

This clonotype was detected ten times or more. V gene TRBV7-2 combines with J gene TRBJ2-2; tentatively, D is TRBD2 (5 bases). The CDR3 is 15 residues long. Germline CDR1 is SGHTA and CDR2 is FQGNSA. The V gene lost 6 bases and the J gene lost 3 bases, with 14 bases spanning the gap. This CDR3 is CASSQSLGDTGELFF. The DNA of the CDR3 is TGTGCCAGCAGTCAATCCCTCGGGGACACCGGGGAGCTGTTTTTT.

The rearrangement uses TRBV2 and TRBJ1-3; D not resolved. The V end was cut by 7 bases, the J end by 1 base, with 8 bases between. From germline, CDR1 is SNHLY and CDR2 FYNNEI. The CDR3 extends over 13 amino acids. The CDR3 DNA reads as TGTGCCAGCAAGGGTCCGTCTGGAAACACCATATATTTT. It codes for CASKGPSGNTIYF.

Only a few counts were recorded for this clonotype. This chain connects TRBV6-1 to TRBJ1-2; D is uncertain. V was trimmed by 6 bases and J by 4 bases, leaving 15 bases between them. This CDR3 contains 14 residues. CDR1 and CDR2 from the germline V gene are MNHNS and SASEGT. The CDR3 here is CASRVQTRGYGYTF. DNA for the CDR3: TGTGCCAGCAGAGTCCAAACACGCGGCTATGGCTACACCTTC.

The chain has TRBV20-1 and TRBJ2-5; 12 nucleotides line up with TRBD2. The V gene's germline CDR1 is DFQATT and CDR2 SNEGSKA (reference sequence). The CDR3 is 13 amino acids. The junction had 2 bases not matched to a gene; V was cut back by 5 bases and J by 4 bases. The CDR3 nucleotides are TGCAGTGCTTGGGGACTAGCGGGAGAGACCCAGTACTTC. Its protein product is CSAWGLAGETQYF.

This clonotype was picked up a small number of times. The chain employs TRBV28 and TRBJ2-1, with D uncertain. V shed 5 bases and J shed 4 bases, with 12 bases lying between them. The CDR3 consists of 14 residues. CDR1 and CDR2 (germline): MDHEN, SYDVKM. This chain's CDR3 is CASSPPPGYNEQFF. For the CDR3, the DNA is TGTGCCAGCAGTCCCCCCCCGGGTTACAATGAGCAGTTCTTC.

The CDR3 region has the DNA TGTGCCATCGGGGGAAGTGGGACTAGCCGGGAGACCCAGTACTTC. Amino acids: CAIGGSGTSRETQYF. J is TRBJ2-5 and V is TRBV10-3, with TRBD2 identical over 9 bases. CDR3 length equals 15 residues. CDR1 ENHRY and CDR2 SYGVKD come from the germline V gene. With V trimmed by 8 bases and J by 5 bases, 12 bases remained unmatched.

The sample holds a few counts of this clonotype. The chain links TRBV20-1 to TRBJ2-5; 13 bases match TRBD2. The germline CDR1 and CDR2 sequences are DFQATT and SNEGSKA (reference sequence). V lost 6 bases to trimming and J lost 7 bases; unmatched junction nucleotides: 5. CDR3 length equals 13 residues. This chain's CDR3 is CSATSGGRRTQYF. CDR3 nucleotide sequence: TGCAGTGCGACTAGCGGGGGGAGAAGGACCCAGTACTTC.

This clonotype was seen ten or more times. As DNA, the CDR3 is TGCAGCGTTGAGCGGGAGGGTGCCTACAATGAGCAGTTCTTC. Its translation: CSVEREGAYNEQFF. The rearrangement joins TRBV29-1 to TRBJ2-1, with 9 bases fitting TRBD2. Germline V CDR1 and CDR2: SQVTM, ANQGSEA. The ends lost 3 bases at V and 2 bases at J; junction bases unmatched: 2. The CDR3 covers 14 residues.

V gene TRBV20-1 combines with J gene TRBJ2-7; 8 positions match TRBD2. The length of the CDR3 is 16 residues. With V trimmed by 3 bases and J by 6 bases, 16 bases remained unmatched. The germline V gene has CDR1 DFQATT and CDR2 SNEGSKA (reference sequence). The CDR3 loop is CSASIPSGPHYCEQYF. CDR3 bases: TGCAGTGCTAGCATCCCTAGCGGGCCCCATTACTGCGAGCAGTACTTC.

V and J are TRBV7-3 and TRBJ2-1, with 12 bases aligning to TRBD2. Germline assignment: CDR1 SGHTA and CDR2 FQGTGA. Trimming cost V 1 base and J 5 bases; bases outside gene matches: 9. The CDR3 consists of 18 residues. The CDR3, as DNA: TGTGCCAGCAGCTTAATATCGACTAGCGGGAGAGATGACAATGAGCAGTTCTTC. Amino acids: CASSLISTSGRDDNEQFF.

This chain connects TRBV4-3 to TRBJ2-1, with 9 bases identical to TRBD2. This CDR3 is built from 14 residues. The V gene's germline CDR1 is LGHNA and CDR2 YSLEER. The CDR3 is CASGRGVTYNEQFF. In DNA, the CDR3 is TGCGCTAGCGGGAGAGGTGTTACCTACAATGAGCAGTTCTTC.

There are many counts of this clonotype. The chain couples TRBV10-3 to TRBJ2-3; 7 bases agree with TRBD2. Germline CDR1 is ENHRY and CDR2 is SYGVKD. This CDR3 contains 13 residues. Germline trimming cut 2 bases from V and 5 bases from J; bases unmatched to any gene: 1. In DNA, the CDR3 is TGTGCCATCAGTGAGATAGCGGGAGATACGCAGTATTTT. It translates to CAISEIAGDTQYF.

This chain links TRBV24-1 with TRBJ2-5; maybe TRBD2 (6 bases). CDR1 is KGHDR, CDR2 SFDVKD, per germline. CDR3 length: 15 amino acids. Trimming stripped 6 bases from V and 4 bases from J, with 17 bases between. The CDR3 loop is CATSSGLRWGETQYF. DNA of the CDR3: TGTGCCACCAGTTCGGGACTCCGATGGGGAGAGACCCAGTACTTC.

A note on this clonotype: Given a much more abundant clone one base away, this may be a read error. J is TRBJ1-1 and V is TRBV7-2, with D hard to call. There are 13 residues in the CDR3. CDR1 and CDR2 from the germline V gene are SGHTA and FQGNSA. The CDR3 loop is CASSRQGSTEPFF. CDR3 DNA sequence: TGTGCCAGCAGCCGTCAAGGGTCCACTGAACCTTTCTTT. Full variable domain (missing parts from reference TRBV7-2 and TRBJ1-1): GAGVSQSPSNKVTEKGKDVELRCDPISGHTALYWYRQSLGQGLEFLIYFQGNSAPDKSGLPSDRFSAERTGGSVSTLTIQRTQQEDSAVYLCASSRQGSTEPFFGQGTRLTVV.

This clonotype has a count of ten or more. The chain carries TRBV10-3 and TRBJ1-1; TRBD1 agrees at 7 bases. From germline, CDR1 is ENHRY and CDR2 SYGVKD. This CDR3 is 15 amino acids long. The V gene end was trimmed by 0 bases and the J gene end by 4 bases; junction bases not matched to a gene: 5. The CDR3 protein is CAISESRQGVTEAFF. For the CDR3, the DNA is TGTGCCATCAGTGAGTCGAGACAGGGAGTCACTGAAGCTTTCTTT.

The chain couples TRBV7-9 to TRBJ1-2; possible D gene TRBD1, 5 bases. In germline, CDR1 is SEHNR, CDR2 FQNEAQ (reference sequence). The V end was cut by 4 bases, the J end by 4 bases, with 13 bases between. The CDR3 is 14 residues long. CDR3 residues: CASSSPGETYGYTF. CDR3 DNA sequence: TGTGCCAGCAGCTCTCCGGGGGAGACCTATGGCTACACCTTC.

This chain joins TRBV7-3 and TRBJ2-5; D is undetermined. Germline V CDR1 and CDR2: SGHTA, FQGTGA. This CDR3 is built from 15 residues. V was pared by 0 bases and J by 5 bases, with 13 bases between. The CDR3 here is CASSLTATFRETQYF. The CDR3 DNA reads TGTGCCAGCAGCTTAACTGCGACGTTCAGGGAGACCCAGTACTTC.

This clonotype has a count of ten or more. This sequence joins TRBV29-1 and TRBJ2-3; D not resolved. The V and J ends lost 1 base and 3 bases respectively, with 17 bases between them. The CDR3 spans 16 residues. Looked up from germline, CDR1 is SQVTM and CDR2 is ANQGSEA. The CDR3 DNA reads TGCAGCGTTGAAGGCGCCACACGCGGTGGGACAGATACGCAGTATTTT. Amino acid sequence: CSVEGATRGGTDTQYF.

This clonotype was counted between two and nine times. CDR3 loop: CASSYLKGSEAFF. The CDR3 region has the DNA TGTGCCAGCAGTTACCTTAAGGGCTCCGAAGCTTTCTTT. The chain couples TRBV6-2 or TRBV6-3 to TRBJ1-1; D not resolved. The CDR3 loop spans 13 amino acids. Trimming shortened V by 2 bases and J by 8 bases, and 12 bases separated the two germline ends. Germline assignment: CDR1 MNHEY and CDR2 SVGEGT.

A single count supports this clonotype. The gene calls are TRBV30 and TRBJ2-2, with TRBD2 identical over 12 bases. J was trimmed by 5 bases and V by 0 bases; bases with no gene match: 7. The CDR3 consists of 17 residues. Germline CDR1 reads GTSNPN; CDR2 reads SVGIG (reference sequence). The CDR3 sequence is CAWSVGLAGSPTGELFF. CDR3 in DNA: TGTGCCTGGAGTGTAGGACTAGCGGGATCCCCTACCGGGGAGCTGTTTTTT.